A single sample is the source of the 15 T cell receptor beta chains below, sequenced in a study of shared clonotypes between healthy human individuals. Cells designated naive CD8 were CD45RO-negative and were positively selected for CCR7, with terminally differentiated effector memory CD45RA+ cells excluded. TCRdb keeps only in-frame clones here, not all; method: immunoSEQ multiplex PCR. The sample has about 2.1 million clones, over 85% seen once; the top ten hold less than 2%. The sample comprised naive CD8+ T cells from PBMCs. These receptors were obtained from a man between 18 and 35 years old in good health. Some clones in this sample may be carry-over from other donors' samples.

V is TRBV5-6 and J is TRBJ2-2; D is unresolved. Trimming pared 3 bases from V and 1 base from J, leaving 1 base between. CDR3 length: 12 amino acids. CDR1 and CDR2 (germline): SGHDT, YYEEEE. The CDR3 sequence: CASSWNTGELFF. The CDR3 region has the DNA TGTGCCAGCAGCTGGAACACCGGGGAGCTGTTTTTT. The entire variable domain, with the rest obtained from reference TRBV5-6 and TRBJ2-2, is as follows: DAGVTQSPTHLIKTRGQQVTLRCSPKSGHDTVSWYQQALGQGPQFIFQYYEEEERQRGNFPDRFSGHQFPNYSSELNVNALLLGDSALYLCASSWNTGELFFGEGSRLTVL.

This chain links TRBV6-1 with TRBJ2-7; no clear D gene. In germline, CDR1 is MNHNS, CDR2 SASEGT. The CDR3 totals 13 residues. Trimming took off 4 bases at V and 3 bases at J, with 10 bases between the two ends. The CDR3 here is CASSAFLGYEQYF. CDR3 DNA: TGTGCCAGCAGTGCTTTCTTGGGCTACGAGCAGTACTTC.

This chain links TRBV6-4 with TRBJ1-1; a weak D match, TRBD1 (5 bases). V lost 8 bases and J 8 bases, leaving 24 bases between the germline ends. The CDR3 covers 15 residues. Per the germline V gene, CDR1 is MRHNA and CDR2 is SNTAGT. CDR3 coding DNA: TGTGCCAGCCTCCCAGCCAGGGTTGCTTACCCAGAAGCTTTCTTT. Amino acid sequence: CASLPARVAYPEAFF.

This chain uses TRBV2 with TRBJ2-4, with D perhaps matching TRBD1 or TRBD2 (5 bases each). Germline V gene sequence: CDR1 SNHLY, CDR2 FYNNEI. Trimming took 8 bases from V and 5 from J, leaving 13 bases between them. The CDR3 contains 13 residues. CDR3 protein: CASGTVFENIQYF. Written as DNA, the CDR3 is TGTGCCAGCGGGACGGTGTTTGAAAACATTCAGTACTTC.

The V call is TRBV13, the J call TRBJ1-2; 11 bases line up with TRBD1. V lost 5 bases to trimming and J lost 6 bases; unmatched junction nucleotides: 5. The germline gives CDR1 PRHDT, CDR2 FYEKMQ (reference sequence). The CDR3 covers 14 residues. The CDR3 region is CASSQDRGQDGYTF. The CDR3, as DNA: TGTGCCAGCAGCCAGGACAGGGGGCAGGATGGCTACACCTTC.

The rearrangement links TRBV7-9 to TRBJ2-3; maybe TRBD2 (5 bases). CDR3 size: 14 residues. Germline V CDR1 and CDR2: SEHNR, FQNEAQ (reference sequence). V was shortened by 2 bases and J by 1 base, with 7 bases between the two germline ends. CDR3: CASSLLRGTDTQYF. The CDR3 DNA reads TGTGCCAGCAGCTTATTGCGGGGCACAGATACGCAGTATTTT.

The rearrangement joins TRBV4-1 to TRBJ2-1; D gene unclear. V dropped 0 bases and J dropped 10 bases, with 7 bases sitting between them. Germline V gene data show CDR1 as MGHRA and CDR2 as YSYEKL. This CDR3 contains 12 residues. The CDR3 protein is CASSQDPGEQFF. In nucleotides, the CDR3 is TGCGCCAGCAGCCAAGATCCCGGGGAGCAGTTCTTC.

This sequence joins TRBV4-3 and TRBJ2-7; D might be TRBD2 (5 bases). V lost 4 bases to trimming and J lost 4 bases, with 14 bases between them. CDR3 length: 14 amino acids. Germline V lookup: CDR1 LGHNA, CDR2 YSLEER. CDR3 loop: CASSPGILGYEQYF. The CDR3 DNA reads TGCGCCAGCAGCCCGGGAATCCTCGGGTACGAGCAGTACTTC.

V gene TRBV30 combines with J gene TRBJ2-7; D is possibly TRBD1 (6 bases). CDR1 GTSNPN and CDR2 SVGIG come from the germline V gene (reference sequence). There are 14 residues in the CDR3. V lost 1 base to trimming and J lost 0 bases, with 10 bases between them. CDR3 in amino acids: CAWSEGQFSYEQYF. The CDR3 bases are TGTGCCTGGAGTGAAGGACAGTTCTCCTACGAGCAGTACTTC.

The V call is TRBV4-3, the J call TRBJ1-1; D perhaps matches TRBD1 (5 bases). Germline V lookup: CDR1 LGHNA, CDR2 YSLEER. The CDR3 runs 17 residues. V lost 1 base and J 3 bases, leaving 18 bases between the germline ends. In DNA, the CDR3 is TGCGCCAGCAGCCAAGTTCTGACAGACGGTCTTTACACTGAAGCTTTCTTT. Amino acid sequence: CASSQVLTDGLYTEAFF.

The CDR3 reads CASSQSGVTYEQYF. CDR3 nucleotides: TGTGCCAGCAGCCAGTCTGGGGTTACCTACGAGCAGTACTTC. The rearrangement joins TRBV11-2 to TRBJ2-7; D unclear. The CDR3 runs 14 residues. Trimming took off 5 bases at V and 2 bases at J, with 13 bases between the two ends. Germline V gene data show CDR1 as SGHAT and CDR2 as FQNNGV.

The rearrangement uses TRBV28 and TRBJ1-1; the D gene is possibly TRBD1 (6 bases). Per germline, CDR1 MDHEN and CDR2 SYDVKM. CDR3 length: 19 amino acids. V lost 4 bases to trimming and J lost 2 bases, with 26 bases between them. The CDR3 DNA reads TGTGCCAGCAGTTGGCCCTCGAGGGGGTCCGGGCTATCTAACACTGAAGCTTTCTTT. It specifies CASSWPSRGSGLSNTEAFF.

The chain joins TRBV11-2 to TRBJ2-1; D is perhaps TRBD2 (5 bases). The CDR3 consists of 15 residues. Per the germline V gene, CDR1 is SGHAT and CDR2 is FQNNGV. Trimming cost V 5 bases and J 9 bases, with 20 bases left between them. The DNA of the CDR3 is TGTGCCAGCAGCCCCGATGTTGGAGGCACGGGTGAGCAGTTCTTC. It specifies CASSPDVGGTGEQFF.

The rearrangement uses TRBV19 and TRBJ1-3; 8 bases map to TRBD1. The CDR3 contains 17 residues. Germline assignment: CDR1 LNHDA and CDR2 SQIVND (reference sequence). Trimming took 5 bases from V and 0 from J; bases not matched to a gene: 9. This CDR3 reads CASSERTGGNSGNTIYF. CDR3 bases: TGTGCCAGTAGTGAGAGAACAGGGGGGAACTCTGGAAACACCATATATTTT.

V usage is TRBV28 and J usage is TRBJ1-4; D not certain. Trimming shortened V by 2 bases and J by 4 bases, and 8 bases separated the two germline ends. The CDR3 is 14 amino acids. Germline CDR1 MDHEN, CDR2 SYDVKM. CDR3 loop: CASSLPGNNEKLFF. CDR3 DNA sequence: TGTGCCAGCAGTTTACCAGGAAATAATGAAAAACTGTTTTTT. The full variable domain, completed using reference TRBV28 and TRBJ1-4, is DVKVTQSSRYLVKRTGEKVFLECVQDMDHENMFWYRQDPGLGLRLIYFSYDVKMKEKGDIPEGYSVSREKKERFSLILESASTNQTSMYLCASSLPGNNEKLFFGSGTQLSVL.